Presented here are 13 T cell receptor beta chains from one specimen sequenced in a study of glioma-infiltrating T cells after dendritic cell vaccination. Sequencing used immunoSEQ multiplex PCR; TCRdb keeps in-frame clones, though not all of them. The sample has 20,000 to 25,000 clones, 79% seen once. The source was blood, collected before dendritic cell vaccination. These receptors originate from a human donor with glioblastoma.

The chain couples TRBV6-1 to TRBJ2-6; maybe TRBD1 (6 bases). The germline V gene encodes CDR1 MNHNS and CDR2 SASEGT. V gave up 6 bases and J gave up 0 bases, with 15 bases separating them. The CDR3 totals 17 residues. The CDR3 coding sequence is TGTGCCAGCAGCGAAACCACAGGGAACTCTGGGGCCAACGTCCTGACTTTC. Its protein product is CASSETTGNSGANVLTF.

The J gene is TRBJ1-1, the V gene TRBV6-5, with D perhaps matching TRBD1 (6 bases). CDR3 length equals 15 residues. Trimming removed 2 bases from V and 5 bases from J, with 15 bases in between. CDR1 and CDR2 from the germline V gene are MNHEY and SVGAGI. In nucleotides, the CDR3 is TGTGCCAGCAGTTACCCCGGACAGTCAAGAACTGAAGCTTTCTTT. It specifies CASSYPGQSRTEAFF.

The rearrangement joins TRBV12-5 to TRBJ2-2; a possible D gene is TRBD1 (6 bases). Per the germline V gene, CDR1 is LGHNT and CDR2 is FRNRAP. Trimming shortened V by 0 bases and J by 3 bases, and 8 bases separated the two germline ends. CDR3 length: 15 residues. The CDR3 nucleotides read TGTGCTAGTGGTTTGGTACAGGGTGACACCGGGGAGCTGTTTTTT. It encodes CASGLVQGDTGELFF.

The rearrangement uses TRBV27 and TRBJ2-5, with 7 bases matching TRBD2. The junction had 1 base not matched to a gene; V was cut back by 3 bases and J by 0 bases. Germline values: CDR1 MNHEY, CDR2 SMNVEV (reference sequence). The CDR3 loop spans 14 amino acids. The CDR3 here is CASSFGGYQETQYF. The CDR3 DNA follows: TGTGCCAGCAGTTTCGGGGGGTACCAAGAGACCCAGTACTTC.

This clone has just one count. This chain connects TRBV6-4 to TRBJ2-1; 9 nucleotides align to TRBD2. Looked up from germline, CDR1 is MRHNA and CDR2 is SNTAGT. The ends lost 5 bases at V and 2 bases at J; junction bases unmatched: 4. There are 15 residues in the CDR3. The CDR3 nucleotides read TGTGCCAGCAGTCCTAGCGGGGAACCCTACAATGAGCAGTTCTTC. Protein product: CASSPSGEPYNEQFF.

The chain is built from TRBV6-5 and TRBJ2-3; no clear D gene. The germline CDR1 and CDR2 sequences are MNHEY and SVGAGI. Trimming shortened V by 2 bases and J by 8 bases, and 5 bases separated the two germline ends. The CDR3 has 11 amino acids. The CDR3 protein is CASSYIGTQYF. The CDR3 DNA reads TGTGCCAGCAGTTACATCGGTACGCAGTATTTT.

The chain combines TRBV19 with TRBJ2-1; TRBD1 might be the D (6 bases). This CDR3 has 15 amino acids. Trimming removed 10 bases at V and 7 bases at J, with 23 bases between. In germline, CDR1 is LNHDA, CDR2 SQIVND (reference sequence). The chain's CDR3 is CATEKGVLSQNEQFF. The CDR3 DNA is TGTGCCACCGAAAAGGGGGTTCTTAGCCAAAATGAGCAGTTCTTC.

The rearrangement joins TRBV4-2 to TRBJ1-1; TRBD1 agrees at 7 bases. J lost 0 bases, V lost 2 bases, and 6 bases had no gene match. The CDR3 loop spans 16 amino acids. CDR1 is LGHNA, CDR2 YNFKEQ, per germline. CDR3 nucleotide sequence: TGTGCCAGCAGCCAACCGGACAGGTTCATGAACACTGAAGCTTTCTTT. Amino acid sequence: CASSQPDRFMNTEAFF.

The chain has TRBV28 and TRBJ2-7, with TRBD2 as a possible D gene (5 bases). CDR1 is MDHEN, CDR2 SYDVKM, per germline. The CDR3 extends over 12 amino acids. Trimming removed 6 bases from V and 4 bases from J, with 10 bases in between. The CDR3 loop reads CASRRGLYEQYF. Here the CDR3 DNA reads TGTGCCAGCAGGCGCGGACTGTACGAGCAGTACTTC.

This chain links TRBV5-1 with TRBJ2-1; 7 bases match TRBD1. This CDR3 spans 16 amino acids. Germline V CDR1 and CDR2: SGHRS, YFSETQ. Trimming cost V 1 base and J 3 bases; bases outside gene matches: 7. The CDR3 spells CASSLNAGGVYNEQFF. The CDR3, as DNA: TGCGCCAGCAGCTTGAACGCAGGGGGTGTCTACAATGAGCAGTTCTTC.

The chain employs TRBV10-3 and TRBJ2-7; 8 bases fit TRBD1. In germline, CDR1 is ENHRY, CDR2 SYGVKD. With 8 bases clipped from V and 4 bases from J, the junction kept 4 bases outside the gene matches. This CDR3 region has 12 residues. CDR3: CAIGQGAYEQYF. The CDR3 DNA follows: TGTGCCATCGGGCAGGGGGCTTACGAGCAGTACTTC.

This sequence joins TRBV28 and TRBJ2-7; no definite D call. CDR3 length: 13 amino acids. V was cut by 4 bases and J by 2 bases, with 9 bases left in between. CDR1 and CDR2 from the germline V gene are MDHEN and SYDVKM. CDR3 bases: TGTGCCAGCAGTTCACCACTTACCTACGAGCAGTACTTC. Translating gives CASSSPLTYEQYF.

The table lists this clone with a count of one. The chain combines TRBV30 with TRBJ2-7; D is possibly TRBD1 (5 bases). Trimming stripped 1 base from V and 3 bases from J, with 10 bases between. Germline CDR1 is GTSNPN and CDR2 is SVGIG (reference sequence). This CDR3 region has 13 residues. The CDR3, as DNA: TGTGCCTGGAGTGGGCAGGGCGACTACGAGCAGTACTTC. Amino acids: CAWSGQGDYEQYF.